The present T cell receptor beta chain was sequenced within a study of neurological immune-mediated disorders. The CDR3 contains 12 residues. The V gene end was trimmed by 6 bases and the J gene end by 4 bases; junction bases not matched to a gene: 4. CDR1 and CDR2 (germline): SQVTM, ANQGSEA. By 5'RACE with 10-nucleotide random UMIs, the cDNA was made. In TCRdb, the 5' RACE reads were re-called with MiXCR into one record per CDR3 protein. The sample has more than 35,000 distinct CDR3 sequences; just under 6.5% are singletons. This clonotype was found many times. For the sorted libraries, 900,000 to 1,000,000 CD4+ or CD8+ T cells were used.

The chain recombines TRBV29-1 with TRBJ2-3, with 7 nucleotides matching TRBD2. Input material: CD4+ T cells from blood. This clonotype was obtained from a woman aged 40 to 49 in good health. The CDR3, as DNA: TGCAGCGTACTAGCGAACCCAGATACGCAGTATTTT. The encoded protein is CSVLANPDTQYF.